The 13 T cell receptor beta chains reported below all come from one sample, sequenced in a study of T cell repertoires in cytomegalovirus infection. These receptors lack a known antigen. TCRdb re-analysed the reads in MiXCR, keeping a single row per CDR3 protein. The sample carries tens of thousands of distinct CDR3 sequences, about 24% recorded once. Material: CD8+ T cells from cultured PBMCs, obtained from culture after CMV antigen stimulation. Receptors were obtained from a human donor in good health (CMV status not recorded). Some clones in this sample may be carry-over from other donors' samples.

This clonotype occurred many times. The genes are TRBV7-9 and TRBJ2-5, with 9 nucleotides matching TRBD1. Germline CDR1 is SEHNR and CDR2 is FQNEAQ (reference sequence). V lost 5 bases, J lost 5 bases, and 6 bases stayed unmatched. The CDR3 is made up of 14 amino acids. The CDR3 loop reads CASSNPGQGETQYF. The CDR3 DNA follows: TGTGCCAGCAGCAATCCGGGACAGGGCGAGACCCAGTACTTC.

Many counts were recorded for this clonotype. The chain is built from TRBV7-2 and TRBJ2-7; 7 nucleotides match TRBD1. The V gene's germline CDR1 is SGHTA and CDR2 FQGNSA. The V and J ends lost 1 base and 0 bases, in that order; junction bases with no gene match: 0. The CDR3 has 14 residues. The CDR3 loop reads CASSLGDSSYEQYF. CDR3 nucleotide sequence: TGTGCCAGCAGCTTAGGGGACAGCTCCTACGAGCAGTACTTC.

On this clonotype itself: With a much larger clone just one base away, this may be a read error. The chain joins TRBV6-6 to TRBJ1-5; a weak D match, TRBD1 (6 bases). Germline V CDR1 and CDR2: MNHNY, SVGAGI (reference sequence). The CDR3 contains 14 residues. The CDR3 here is CASARPGGNQPQQF. In nucleotides, the CDR3 is TGTGCCAGCGCCCGCCCGGGGGGCAATCAGCCCCAGCAGTTT.

The chain is built from TRBV7-9 and TRBJ2-3, with 10 bases lining up with TRBD2. Germline trimming cut 0 bases from V and 2 bases from J; bases unmatched to any gene: 5. The CDR3 has 17 amino acids. Germline assignment: CDR1 SEHNR and CDR2 FQNEAQ (reference sequence). CDR3 protein: CASSLASSGSFTDTQYF. The CDR3 DNA sequence: TGTGCCAGCAGCTTAGCCTCTAGCGGGAGCTTCACAGATACGCAGTATTTT.

In this sample, this clonotype turned up many times. This chain links TRBV7-9 with TRBJ2-1, with TRBD2 matching over 13 bases. The CDR3 spans 16 residues. Germline V gene sequence: CDR1 SEHNR, CDR2 FQNEAQ (reference sequence). J lost 9 bases, V lost 3 bases, and 8 bases had no gene match. Here the CDR3 DNA reads TGTGCCAGCAGCTTCTCCGGACTAGCGGGGGATACTGAGCAGTTCTTC. Encoded protein: CASSFSGLAGDTEQFF. The whole variable domain, remainder taken from reference TRBV7-9 and TRBJ2-1, is DTGVSQNPRHKITKRGQNVTFRCDPISEHNRLYWYRQTLGQGPEFLTYFQNEAQLEKSRLLSDRFSAERPKGSFSTLEIQRTEQGDSAMYLCASSFSGLAGDTEQFFGPGTRLTVL.

This clonotype has a count of ten or more. The J gene is TRBJ1-1, the V gene TRBV4-3; 7 nucleotides line up with TRBD1. V was clipped by 4 bases and J by 0 bases; unmatched bases: 2. Per the germline V gene, CDR1 is LGHNA and CDR2 is YSLEER. The CDR3 runs 14 residues. CDR3 coding DNA: TGCGCCAGCAGCCCGGGACAGCTGAACACTGAAGCTTTCTTT. It codes for CASSPGQLNTEAFF.

Only a few counts were recorded for this clonotype. The rearrangement joins TRBV6-6 to TRBJ2-2, with 13 bases fitting TRBD2. Germline CDR1 MNHNY, CDR2 SVGAGI (reference sequence). Germline trimming cut 2 bases from V and 5 bases from J; bases unmatched to any gene: 8. The CDR3 loop spans 18 amino acids. The CDR3 loop is CASSYTWTSGRVTGELFF. As DNA, the CDR3 is TGTGCCAGCAGTTACACCTGGACTAGCGGGAGAGTTACCGGGGAGCTGTTTTTT.

This rearrangement joins TRBV3-1 to TRBJ1-1; perhaps TRBD1 as D (6 bases). The CDR3 runs to 15 residues. The ends were cut back, 0 bases at V and 3 bases at J, with 11 bases in the middle. The V gene's germline CDR1 is LGHDT and CDR2 YNNKEL (reference sequence). CDR3 nucleotides: TGTGCCAGCAGCCAAGAGTGGGGGCTGGACACTGAAGCTTTCTTT. It codes for CASSQEWGLDTEAFF. Based on the CDR3 plus reference TRBV3-1 and TRBJ1-1, the full variable domain is DTAVSQTPKYLVTQMGNDKSIKCEQNLGHDTMYWYKQDSKKFLKIMFSYNNKELIINETVPNRFSPKSPDKAHLNLHINSLELGDSAVYFCASSQEWGLDTEAFFGQGTRLTVV.

This chain joins TRBV5-1 and TRBJ2-3; the D is unclear. Per germline, CDR1 SGHRS and CDR2 YFSETQ. The V end lost 1 base, the J end lost 2 bases, and 8 bases lay between the germline ends. The CDR3 runs to 14 residues. This chain's CDR3 is CASSLNKPTDTQYF. The CDR3 nucleotides are TGCGCCAGCAGCTTGAACAAGCCCACAGATACGCAGTATTTT.

This chain links TRBV20-1 with TRBJ1-1; 10 positions match TRBD1. The germline V gene encodes CDR1 DFQATT and CDR2 SNEGSKA (reference sequence). J lost 4 bases, V lost 4 bases, and 6 bases had no gene match. This CDR3 is 14 amino acids long. The DNA of the CDR3 is TGCAGTGCTACACCGGGACAGGGGTCCACTGAAGCTTTCTTT. Translating it yields CSATPGQGSTEAFF.

This clonotype was counted only a few times. This chain joins TRBV19 and TRBJ1-5; D uncertain. The V gene's germline CDR1 is LNHDA and CDR2 SQIVND (reference sequence). V lost 5 bases and J 6 bases, leaving 11 bases between the germline ends. CDR3 length equals 13 residues. The CDR3 sequence: CASSYGSFQPQHF. The CDR3 coding sequence is TGTGCCAGTAGTTATGGGAGTTTTCAGCCCCAGCATTTT.

The sample holds many counts of this clonotype. The chain has TRBV28 and TRBJ1-1, with D possibly matching TRBD1 (6 bases). Germline CDR1 and CDR2: MDHEN and SYDVKM. Trimming shortened V by 7 bases and J by 0 bases, and 15 bases separated the two germline ends. The CDR3 has 15 residues. The CDR3 DNA reads as TGTGCCAGCACTCTGGGGGCCTCCATGAACACTGAAGCTTTCTTT. The encoded protein is CASTLGASMNTEAFF. Combining the CDR3 with reference TRBV28 and TRBJ1-1 gives the whole variable domain DVKVTQSSRYLVKRTGEKVFLECVQDMDHENMFWYRQDPGLGLRLIYFSYDVKMKEKGDIPEGYSVSREKKERFSLILESASTNQTSMYLCASTLGASMNTEAFFGQGTRLTVV.

The chain recombines TRBV12-5 with TRBJ1-1, with unresolved D. With 7 bases removed from V and 0 bases from J, the gap between germline ends came to 3 bases. The CDR3 extends over 11 amino acids. The germline V gene has CDR1 LGHNT and CDR2 FRNRAP. The CDR3 DNA reads as TGTGCTAGTGCCTTGAACACTGAAGCTTTCTTT. Protein: CASALNTEAFF.